The 31 T cell receptor beta chains given below trace back to one sample, sequenced in a study of control samples from healthy donors and cancer patients. Profiled with immunoSEQ multiplex PCR; TCRdb holds only in-frame clones, not every one. The sample yields about 120,000 clones, 80% to 90% seen once. Sequencing was done on a sample of PBMCs. The receptors come from a woman aged 45-65 years with colorectal cancer.

This clone appeared a few times. The chain combines TRBV6-1 with TRBJ2-6; D unresolved. V was clipped by 2 bases and J by 2 bases, with 4 bases between them. This CDR3 comprises 14 residues. Germline V gene lookup returns CDR1 MNHNS and CDR2 SASEGT. In DNA form, the CDR3 reads TGTGCCAGCAGTGAACTGGCTGGGGCCAACGTCCTGACTTTC. The encoded protein is CASSELAGANVLTF.

The chain uses TRBV11-2 and TRBJ2-7, with 10 bases aligning to TRBD1. The CDR3 has 15 residues. Per the germline V gene, CDR1 is SGHAT and CDR2 is FQNNGV. V trimming: 5 bases; J trimming: 5 bases; junction bases outside the gene matches: 9. The DNA for the CDR3 is TGTGCCAGCAGCCCGACAGGGGGCTACTCGCACGAGCAGTACTTC. This encodes CASSPTGGYSHEQYF.

CDR3 in DNA: TGTGCCAGCAGCTTAGCAGGGAGGGGCCAAGAGACCCAGTACTTC. This codes for CASSLAGRGQETQYF. The V gene is TRBV11-2, the J gene TRBJ2-5; 7 bases match TRBD2. Germline V gives CDR1 SGHAT, CDR2 FQNNGV. The CDR3 is made up of 15 amino acids. After removal of 1 base from V and 1 base from J, the junction contained 3 bases not matched to a gene.

The CDR3 nucleotides are TGTGCCAGCAGCCAATGGAAGGGGGGTACAGATACGCAGTATTTT. Translation: CASSQWKGGTDTQYF. The chain recombines TRBV7-2 with TRBJ2-3; TRBD1 or TRBD2 may be the D gene (6 bases each). Germline lookup yields CDR1 SGHTA and CDR2 FQGNSA. Trimming removed 5 bases from V and 3 bases from J, with 15 bases in between. The CDR3 loop spans 15 amino acids.

J is TRBJ1-2 and V is TRBV12-3 or TRBV12-4; TRBD1 aligns across 7 bases. V dropped 2 bases and J dropped 8; count of bases not matched to a gene: 5. The CDR3 length is 13 residues. CDR3 nucleotide sequence: TGTGCCAGCAGTTTACGCAGGGGGTACGGCTACACCTTC. It encodes CASSLRRGYGYTF.

This chain connects TRBV27 to TRBJ1-5, with D possibly TRBD1 on 6 matching bases. CDR3 length: 17 amino acids. V lost 10 bases and J 0 bases, leaving 22 bases between the germline ends. Germline V gives CDR1 MNHEY, CDR2 SMNVEV (reference sequence). The CDR3 nucleotides read TGTGCCACTACTACTCGCCGGGACACTGATAGCAATCAGCCCCAGCATTTT. Protein product: CATTTRRDTDSNQPQHF.

The chain carries TRBV25-1 and TRBJ2-7, with TRBD2 as a possible D gene (6 bases). The CDR3 sequence is 12 residues long. V gave up 5 bases and J gave up 6 bases, with 11 bases separating them. From germline, CDR1 is MGHDK and CDR2 SYGVNS. The CDR3 DNA sequence: TGTGCCAGCAGTCGGGGAGGAGCCGAGCAGTACTTC. This codes for CASSRGGAEQYF.

The chain recombines TRBV21-1 with TRBJ1-1; the listed D gene, TRBD1, was not tested against the DNA. TRBV21-1 is a documented pseudogene. This CDR3 has 14 residues. Written as DNA, the CDR3 is TGTGCCAGCCGGGAGACAGGGGGTGGTACTGAAGCTTTCTTT. Protein product: CASRETGGGTEAFF.

The chain recombines TRBV19 with TRBJ1-1; unclear D gene. CDR3 length equals 16 residues. Trimming left V 5 bases short and J 0 bases short, with 16 bases between. Germline values: CDR1 LNHDA, CDR2 SQIVND (reference sequence). CDR3 nucleotide sequence: TGTGCCAGTAGTCATCTCGCAGCATTAATGAACACTGAAGCTTTCTTT. It codes for CASSHLAALMNTEAFF.

This clone has only one observation. The chain links TRBV9 to TRBJ2-7, with D unclear. This CDR3 comprises 14 residues. Per germline, CDR1 SGDLS and CDR2 YYNGEE. Trimming pared 3 bases from V and 6 bases from J, leaving 16 bases between. The CDR3 is CASSAPPAESEQYF. In DNA form, the CDR3 reads TGTGCCAGCAGCGCCCCGCCGGCGGAAAGCGAGCAGTACTTC.

The chain recombines TRBV2 with TRBJ1-1; unclear D gene. The CDR3 length is 13 residues. Germline CDR1 SNHLY, CDR2 FYNNEI. The ends were cut back, 6 bases at V and 3 bases at J, with 11 bases in the middle. The CDR3 loop reads CASSPLGDTEAFF. The CDR3 DNA reads as TGTGCCAGCAGCCCACTGGGAGACACTGAAGCTTTCTTT.

The rearrangement joins TRBV5-1 to TRBJ2-7; 14 bases fit TRBD2. J gave up 1 base and V 0 bases, and 0 bases lay outside the gene matches. The CDR3 covers 16 residues. The germline CDR1 and CDR2 sequences are SGHRS and YFSETQ. CDR3 sequence reads: CASSLGLAGGSYEQYF. The CDR3 nucleotides are TGCGCCAGCAGCTTGGGACTAGCGGGGGGGTCCTACGAGCAGTACTTC. Full variable domain (outside the CDR3, taken from reference TRBV5-1 and TRBJ2-7): KAGVTQTPRYLIKTRGQQVTLSCSPISGHRSVSWYQQTPGQGLQFLFEYFSETQRNKGNFPGRFSGRQFSNSRSEMNVSTLELGDSALYLCASSLGLAGGSYEQYFGPGTRLTVT.

Only one count was recorded for this clone. The chain couples TRBV5-1 to TRBJ2-1; 15 nucleotides agree with TRBD2. This CDR3 has 17 residues. Germline V CDR1 and CDR2: SGHRS, YFSETQ. The V gene end was trimmed by 5 bases and the J gene end by 6 bases; junction bases not matched to a gene: 9. CDR3 loop: CASRTGLAGGRGNEQFF. The CDR3 DNA is TGCGCCAGCAGAACGGGACTAGCGGGGGGCCGTGGCAATGAGCAGTTCTTC.

This clone has only a few counts. V is TRBV7-9 and J is TRBJ1-1; D uncertain. CDR3 length equals 14 residues. The germline V gene has CDR1 SEHNR and CDR2 FQNEAQ (reference sequence). The ends were cut back, 6 bases at V and 2 bases at J, with 13 bases in the middle. CDR3 DNA sequence: TGTGCCAGCAGTCCATATAGAGAAAACACTGAAGCTTTCTTT. It is translated as CASSPYRENTEAFF.

This CDR3 reads CASSQEGLAGRTDTQYF. CDR3 nucleotides: TGCGCCAGCAGCCAAGAAGGCCTAGCGGGGCGCACAGATACGCAGTATTTT. This sequence joins TRBV4-1 and TRBJ2-3, with TRBD2 identical over 9 bases. The V segment lost 0 bases and the J segment 1 base; nucleotides outside the gene matches: 5. The CDR3 length is 17 residues. Germline CDR1 MGHRA, CDR2 YSYEKL.

With regard to this clone: A junction boundary mismatches the germline segment, possibly from a read error. The chain joins TRBV5-1 to TRBJ2-7, with a possible D match to TRBD2 (6 bases). The length of the CDR3 is 14 residues. From germline, CDR1 is SGHRS and CDR2 YFSETQ. CDR3 loop: CASSSGDPGSRYRF. CDR3 sequence (DNA): TGCGCCAGCAGCTCGGGGGACCCGGGATCCCGATACCGTTTC.

The DNA for the CDR3 is TGCGCCAGCAGCCAGGCGCGTACCGGGACTCGGGCCTACGAGCAGTACTTC. Protein sequence: CASSQARTGTRAYEQYF. The rearrangement uses TRBV4-1 and TRBJ2-7, with a weak D call TRBD2 (6 bases). Deletions cut 3 bases from V and 2 bases from J, with 20 bases between. There are 17 residues in the CDR3. CDR1 and CDR2 (germline): MGHRA, YSYEKL.

The V gene is TRBV28, the J gene TRBJ1-5, with D perhaps matching TRBD1 (6 bases). The CDR3 covers 14 residues. Per the germline V gene, CDR1 is MDHEN and CDR2 is SYDVKM. V dropped 5 bases and J dropped 3 bases, with 11 bases sitting between them. The CDR3 loop is CASSPGTFNQPQHF. In nucleotides, the CDR3 is TGTGCCAGCAGTCCGGGGACATTCAATCAGCCCCAGCATTTT.

CDR3 in DNA: TGTGCCAGTAGTCTCCTGGACAGGGCTGGAAACACCATATATTTT. Its translation: CASSLLDRAGNTIYF. The rearrangement uses TRBV19 and TRBJ1-3; 8 nucleotides align to TRBD1. This CDR3 has 15 amino acids. The J segment lost 2 bases and the V segment lost 5 bases, leaving 5 bases of the junction unmatched. Per germline, CDR1 LNHDA and CDR2 SQIVND (reference sequence).

The chain is built from TRBV30 and TRBJ2-5; tentative D call: TRBD2 (7 bases). The V end lost 3 bases, the J end lost 1 base, and 12 bases lay between the germline ends. Per the germline V gene, CDR1 is GTSNPN and CDR2 is SVGIG (reference sequence). The CDR3 runs 14 residues. CDR3 sequence: CAWSSGGPQETQYF. CDR3 DNA sequence: TGTGCCTGGAGCTCCGGGGGGCCCCAAGAGACCCAGTACTTC.

The chain links TRBV5-1 to TRBJ1-2; TRBD1 matches at 7 bases. The CDR3 covers 12 residues. Germline V lookup: CDR1 SGHRS, CDR2 YFSETQ. The V segment lost 3 bases and the J segment 8 bases; nucleotides outside the gene matches: 4. In DNA form, the CDR3 reads TGCGCCAGCAGCTACCAGGGGGAGGGCTACACCTTC. This codes for CASSYQGEGYTF.

V usage is TRBV15 and J usage is TRBJ1-4, with D perhaps TRBD1 (5 bases). Trimming removed 0 bases from V and 8 bases from J, with 10 bases in between. There are 14 residues in the CDR3. Germline lookup yields CDR1 LNHNV and CDR2 YYDKDF (reference sequence). The CDR3, as DNA: TGTGCCACCAGCAGAGATCAGGGCAGGGAAAAACTGTTTTTT. It codes for CATSRDQGREKLFF.

The CDR3 is CASSVETGPGNTIYF. The CDR3 DNA is TGTGCCAGCAGCGTCGAGACAGGGCCTGGAAACACCATATATTTT. The chain has TRBV9 and TRBJ1-3; TRBD1 matches at 7 bases. The CDR3 length is 15 residues. CDR1 and CDR2 (germline): SGDLS, YYNGEE. V shed 2 bases and J 2 bases; nucleotides not matched to a gene: 4.

The chain couples TRBV6-6 to TRBJ2-3; the D gene is possibly TRBD2 (5 bases). The CDR3 has 16 amino acids. Trimming removed 5 bases from V and 0 bases from J, with 15 bases in between. The germline V gene has CDR1 MNHNY and CDR2 SVGAGI (reference sequence). CDR3 DNA sequence: TGTGCCAGCAGTCTGAGGGCGGCGGATAGCACAGATACGCAGTATTTT. Amino acid sequence: CASSLRAADSTDTQYF.

The rearrangement uses TRBV7-9 and TRBJ1-5; a weak D match, TRBD1 (5 bases). The germline V gene encodes CDR1 SEHNR and CDR2 FQNEAQ (reference sequence). The V end lost 3 bases, the J end lost 0 bases, and 9 bases lay between the germline ends. The length of the CDR3 is 15 residues. This chain's CDR3 is CASSLGGDSNQPQHF. The CDR3 region has the DNA TGTGCCAGCAGCTTGGGGGGGGATAGCAATCAGCCCCAGCATTTT.

The gene calls are TRBV5-1 and TRBJ2-1; possible D gene TRBD2, 6 bases. Trimming cost V 0 bases and J 6 bases, with 16 bases left between them. CDR1 and CDR2 from the germline V gene are SGHRS and YFSETQ. The CDR3 sequence is 16 residues long. CDR3 sequence (DNA): TGCGCCAGCAGCTTGGCCGAGGGAGGACCCCGCAATGAGCAGTTCTTC. This translates into CASSLAEGGPRNEQFF.

This rearrangement joins TRBV19 to TRBJ1-3; no clear D gene. CDR1 is LNHDA and CDR2 is SQIVND in the germline V gene (reference sequence). CDR3 length: 14 amino acids. The V gene lost 4 bases and the J gene lost 0 bases, with 7 bases spanning the gap. The CDR3 DNA reads as TGTGCCAGTAGTACTCCTAACTCTGGAAACACCATATATTTT. Translating it yields CASSTPNSGNTIYF.

This clone was counted once. V and J are TRBV19 and TRBJ2-1; 7 nucleotides agree with TRBD1. The CDR3 consists of 14 residues. The V gene end was trimmed by 1 base and the J gene end by 7 bases; junction bases not matched to a gene: 4. Germline CDR1 LNHDA, CDR2 SQIVND (reference sequence). CDR3 DNA: TGTGCCAGTAGTATAGCACAGGGGAATAATGAGCAGTTCTTC. Amino acids: CASSIAQGNNEQFF.

The chain employs TRBV30 and TRBJ1-3; weak D call: TRBD1 (5 bases). Germline lookup yields CDR1 GTSNPN and CDR2 SVGIG (reference sequence). The CDR3 has 15 amino acids. Trimming stripped 0 bases from V and 2 bases from J, with 11 bases between. Written as DNA, the CDR3 is TGTGCCTGGAGTGTCTCCGGGGCGGCTGGAAACACCATATATTTT. It yields the protein CAWSVSGAAGNTIYF.

The chain recombines TRBV12-3 or TRBV12-4 with TRBJ1-1; no firm D call. The CDR3 is 13 residues long. V lost 3 bases to trimming and J lost 0 bases, with 5 bases between them. The CDR3 DNA sequence: TGTGCCAGCAGTTTGAAAGTGAACACTGAAGCTTTCTTT. Protein: CASSLKVNTEAFF.

This sequence joins TRBV5-1 and TRBJ2-7; 9 bases align to TRBD2. V was clipped by 0 bases and J by 0 bases; unmatched bases: 13. The length of the CDR3 is 19 residues. Per germline, CDR1 SGHRS and CDR2 YFSETQ. CDR3 residues: CASSLDSYGLAPSSYEQYF. CDR3 DNA: TGCGCCAGCAGCTTGGACAGTTACGGACTAGCGCCGAGCTCCTACGAGCAGTACTTC.